This T cell receptor beta chain emerged from a study of shared clonotypes between healthy human individuals. Study findings and constraints: Deeper or shallower sequencing was expected to change how clonotypes are shared among donors.

A deep-level run was used for the assay. Over several immunoSEQ plates, each subset's genomic DNA was distributed in even portions. Using immunoSEQ multiplex PCR, the repertoire was profiled, and TCRdb retains in-frame clones only, with some absent. In the table there are about 2.4 million clones, approximately 93% of which are singletons. This CDR3 is built from 14 residues. J lost 2 bases, V lost 5 bases, and 4 bases had no gene match. Germline CDR1 SGHTA, CDR2 FQGNSA. With regard to this clone: The antigen is unknown.

The study separated CD4+ cells into CD45RA+ naive and CD45RA-negative memory subsets. The sequenced sample consisted of naive CD4+ T cells from PBMCs. Subset denoted: CD45RA+ positively selected. The chain recombines TRBV7-2 with TRBJ2-7; TRBD2 matches 9 bases. The sequence was collected from a man younger than 35 in good health. Some clones in this sample may be carry-over from other donors' samples. This CDR3 is CASSEGLAAYEQYF. Here the CDR3 DNA reads TGTGCCAGCAGCGAGGGACTAGCCGCCTACGAGCAGTACTTC.